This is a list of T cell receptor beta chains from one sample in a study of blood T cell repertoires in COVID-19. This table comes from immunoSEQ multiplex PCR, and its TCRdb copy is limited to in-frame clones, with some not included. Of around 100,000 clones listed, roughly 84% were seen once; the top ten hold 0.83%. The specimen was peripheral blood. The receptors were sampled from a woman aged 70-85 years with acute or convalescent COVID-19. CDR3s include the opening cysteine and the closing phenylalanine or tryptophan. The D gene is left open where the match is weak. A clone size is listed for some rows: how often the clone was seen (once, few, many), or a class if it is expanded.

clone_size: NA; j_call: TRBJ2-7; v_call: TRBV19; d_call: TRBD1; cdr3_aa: CASSRSGGNKHEQYF; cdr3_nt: TGTGCCAGTAGTCGGTCAGGGGGCAACAAGCACGAGCAGTACTTC
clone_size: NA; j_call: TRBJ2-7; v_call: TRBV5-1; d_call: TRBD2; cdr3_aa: CASSWLAGAPWEQYF; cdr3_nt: TGCGCCAGCAGCTGGCTAGCGGGGGCCCCCTGGGAGCAGTACTTC
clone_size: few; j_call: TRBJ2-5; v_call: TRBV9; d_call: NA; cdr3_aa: CASSASGLLGETQYF; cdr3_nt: TGTGCCAGCAGCGCCTCAGGGTTGCTGGGAGAGACCCAGTACTTC
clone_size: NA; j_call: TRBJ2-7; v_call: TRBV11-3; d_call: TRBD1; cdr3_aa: CASSRQGGYEQYF; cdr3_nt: TGTGCCAGCAGCCGACAGGGCGGCTACGAGCAGTACTTC
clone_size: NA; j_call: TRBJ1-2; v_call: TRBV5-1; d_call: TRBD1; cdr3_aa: CASSLAGFLDRADGYTF; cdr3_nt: TGCGCCAGCAGCTTGGCCGGTTTCTTGGACAGGGCAGATGGCTACACCTTC
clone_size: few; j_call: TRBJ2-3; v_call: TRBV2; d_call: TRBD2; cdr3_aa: CASRLGLAGGRNTQYF; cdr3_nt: TGTGCCAGCAGGTTGGGACTAGCGGGGGGGCGGAATACGCAGTATTTT
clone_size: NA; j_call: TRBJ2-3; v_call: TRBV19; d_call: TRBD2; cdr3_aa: CASSPRRSGRDTQYF; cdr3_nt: TGTGCCAGTAGCCCCCGGAGGAGCGGGAGAGATACGCAGTATTTT
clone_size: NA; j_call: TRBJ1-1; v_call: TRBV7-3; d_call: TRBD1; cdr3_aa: CASSLTDRGSTEAFF; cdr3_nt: TGTGCCAGCAGCTTAACGGACAGGGGCAGCACTGAAGCTTTCTTT
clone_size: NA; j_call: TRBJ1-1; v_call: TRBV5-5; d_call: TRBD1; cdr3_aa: CASRFRDSGFPEAFF; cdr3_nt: TGTGCCAGCAGGTTCCGGGACAGTGGGTTCCCTGAAGCTTTCTTT
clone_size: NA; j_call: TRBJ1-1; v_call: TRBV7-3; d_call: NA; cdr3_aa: CASSLSGRGSEAFF; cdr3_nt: TGTGCCAGCAGCCTATCGGGGAGGGGGAGTGAAGCTTTCTTT
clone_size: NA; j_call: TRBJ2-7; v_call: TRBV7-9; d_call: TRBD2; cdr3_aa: CASSLGLAGMSSYEQYF; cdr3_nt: TGTGCCAGCAGCTTAGGGCTAGCGGGCATGAGCTCCTACGAGCAGTACTTC
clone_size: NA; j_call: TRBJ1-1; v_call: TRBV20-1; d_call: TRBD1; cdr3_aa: CSARDRAGTEAFF; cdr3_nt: TGCAGTGCTCGTGACAGGGCGGGGACTGAAGCTTTCTTT
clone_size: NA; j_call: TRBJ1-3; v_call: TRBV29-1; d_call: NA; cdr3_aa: CSVGDIVPSGNTIYF; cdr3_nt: TGCAGCGTTGGGGACATTGTTCCTTCTGGAAACACCATATATTTT
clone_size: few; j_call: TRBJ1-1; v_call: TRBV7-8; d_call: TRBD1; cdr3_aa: CASIPLDRGGNTEAFF; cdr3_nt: TGTGCCAGCATCCCACTTGACAGGGGTGGCAACACTGAAGCTTTCTTT
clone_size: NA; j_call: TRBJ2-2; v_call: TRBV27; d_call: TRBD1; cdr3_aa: CASTTGQGIDTGELFF; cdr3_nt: TGTGCCAGCACAACGGGACAGGGCATCGACACCGGGGAGCTGTTTTTT
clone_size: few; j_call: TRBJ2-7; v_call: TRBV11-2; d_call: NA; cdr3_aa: CASSFSVPSYEQYF; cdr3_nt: TGTGCCAGCAGCTTCTCGGTCCCCTCCTACGAGCAGTACTTC
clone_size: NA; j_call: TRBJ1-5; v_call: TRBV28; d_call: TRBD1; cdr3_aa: CASTRGQDNQPQHF; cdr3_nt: TGTGCCAGCACACGAGGACAGGACAATCAGCCCCAGCATTTT
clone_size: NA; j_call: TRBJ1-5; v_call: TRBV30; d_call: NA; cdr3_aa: CAGRASSNQPQHF; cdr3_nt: TGTGCCGGCAGGGCTAGTAGCAATCAGCCCCAGCATTTT
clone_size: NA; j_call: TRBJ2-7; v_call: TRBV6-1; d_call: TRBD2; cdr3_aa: CASSEALLAGVNEQYF; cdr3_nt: TGTGCCAGCAGTGAAGCGCTTCTAGCGGGAGTAAACGAGCAGTACTTC
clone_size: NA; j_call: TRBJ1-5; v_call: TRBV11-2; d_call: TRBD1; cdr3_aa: CASSETGGPHPQHF; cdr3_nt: TGTGCCAGCAGCGAAACAGGGGGCCCCCATCCCCAGCATTTT
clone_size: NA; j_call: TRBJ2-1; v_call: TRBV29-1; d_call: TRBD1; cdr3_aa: CSVVGSPQGDEQFF; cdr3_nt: TGCAGCGTTGTAGGTAGCCCGCAGGGGGATGAGCAGTTCTTC
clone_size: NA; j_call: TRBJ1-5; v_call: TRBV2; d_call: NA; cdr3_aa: CASSGAGGGGQPQHF; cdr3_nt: TGTGCCAGCAGCGGGGCGGGGGGCGGCGGTCAGCCCCAGCATTTT
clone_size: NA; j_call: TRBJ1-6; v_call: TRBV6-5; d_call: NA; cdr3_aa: CASREGYNSPLHF; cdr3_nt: TGTGCCAGCAGGGAGGGGTATAATTCACCCCTCCACTTT
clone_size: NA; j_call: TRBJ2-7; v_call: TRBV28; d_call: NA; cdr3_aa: CASTQWAGTYEQYF; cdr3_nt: TGTGCCAGCACCCAATGGGCAGGGACCTACGAGCAGTACTTC
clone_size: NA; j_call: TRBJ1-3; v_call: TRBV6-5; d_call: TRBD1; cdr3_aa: CASRLDREGNTIYF; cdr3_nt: TGTGCCAGCAGACTTGACAGGGAGGGAAACACCATATATTTT
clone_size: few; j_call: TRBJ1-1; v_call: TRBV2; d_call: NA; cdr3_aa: CASSERENTEAFF; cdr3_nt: TGTGCCAGCAGTGAACGGGAGAACACTGAAGCTTTCTTT
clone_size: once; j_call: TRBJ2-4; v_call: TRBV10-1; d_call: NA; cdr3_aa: CASSVFWAPDIQYF; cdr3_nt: TGCGCCAGCAGTGTTTTCTGGGCCCCGGACATTCAGTACTTC
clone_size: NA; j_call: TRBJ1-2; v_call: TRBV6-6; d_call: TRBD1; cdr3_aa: CASTIGTAYGYTF; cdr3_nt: TGTGCCAGCACCATCGGGACAGCCTATGGCTACACCTTC
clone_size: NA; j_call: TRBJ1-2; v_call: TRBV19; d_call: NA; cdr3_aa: CASSIEEGNYGYTF; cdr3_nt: TGTGCCAGTAGTATCGAGGAGGGAAACTATGGCTACACCTTC
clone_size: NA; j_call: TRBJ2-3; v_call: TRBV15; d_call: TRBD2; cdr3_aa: CATSREPPASGIFGTQYF; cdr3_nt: TGTGCCACCAGCAGAGAGCCCCCGGCTAGCGGGATATTTGGTACGCAGTATTTT
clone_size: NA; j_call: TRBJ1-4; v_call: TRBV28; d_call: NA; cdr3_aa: CASSLRGNEKLFF; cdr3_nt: TGTGCCAGCAGTTTAAGGGGGAATGAAAAACTGTTTTTT
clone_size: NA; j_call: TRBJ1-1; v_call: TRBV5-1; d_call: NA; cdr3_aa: CASSLSGGTNTEAFF; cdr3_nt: TGCGCCAGCAGCCTCTCGGGGGGAACGAACACTGAAGCTTTCTTT
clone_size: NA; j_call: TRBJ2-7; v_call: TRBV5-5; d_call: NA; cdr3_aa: CASSFDGSPEQYF; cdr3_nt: TGTGCCAGCAGCTTTGACGGGAGTCCCGAGCAGTACTTC
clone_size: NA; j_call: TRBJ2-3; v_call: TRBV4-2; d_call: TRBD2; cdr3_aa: CASSQDTERGGRTDTQYF; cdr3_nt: TGTGCCAGCAGCCAAGATACAGAGCGGGGGGGCCGCACAGATACGCAGTATTTT
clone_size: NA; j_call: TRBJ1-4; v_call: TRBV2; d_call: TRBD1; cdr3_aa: CASSVRQGLNEKLFF; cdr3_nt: TGTGCCAGCAGTGTTCGACAGGGATTAAATGAAAAACTGTTTTTT
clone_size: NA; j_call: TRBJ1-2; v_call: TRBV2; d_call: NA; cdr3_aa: CASSEIGGSGYTF; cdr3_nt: TGTGCCAGCAGTGAGATAGGAGGGAGCGGCTACACCTTC
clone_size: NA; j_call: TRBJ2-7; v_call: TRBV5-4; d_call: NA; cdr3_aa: CASSWGLYEQYF; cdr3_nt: TGTGCCAGCAGCTGGGGGCTATACGAGCAGTACTTC
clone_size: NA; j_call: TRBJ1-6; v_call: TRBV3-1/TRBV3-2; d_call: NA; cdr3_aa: CASSQGRFNSPLHF; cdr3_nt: TGTGCCAGCAGCCAAGGGAGATTTAATTCACCCCTCCACTTT
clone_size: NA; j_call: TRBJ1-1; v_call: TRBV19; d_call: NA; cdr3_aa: CASSIGGRNTEAFF; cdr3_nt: TGTGCCAGTAGTATAGGGGGCAGAAACACTGAAGCTTTCTTT
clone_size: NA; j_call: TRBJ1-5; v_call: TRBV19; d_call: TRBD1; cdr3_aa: CASSVGQISNQPQHF; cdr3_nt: TGTGCCAGTAGTGTGGGACAGATTAGCAATCAGCCCCAGCATTTT
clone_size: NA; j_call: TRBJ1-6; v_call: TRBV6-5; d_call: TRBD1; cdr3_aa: CASSTSGTANSPLHF; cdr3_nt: TGTGCCAGCAGTACCTCCGGGACAGCTAATTCACCCCTCCACTTT
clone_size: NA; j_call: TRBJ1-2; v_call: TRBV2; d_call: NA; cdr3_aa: CASGVTVGGQSNYGYTF; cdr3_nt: TGTGCCAGCGGGGTGACAGTCGGCGGACAGTCTAACTATGGCTACACCTTC
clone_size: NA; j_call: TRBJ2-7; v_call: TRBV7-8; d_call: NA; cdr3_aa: CASSAMSGVPPGGSYEQYF; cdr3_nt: TGTGCCAGCAGCGCCATGTCAGGGGTCCCCCCCGGAGGCTCCTACGAGCAGTACTTC
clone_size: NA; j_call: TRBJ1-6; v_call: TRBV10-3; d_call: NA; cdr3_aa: CAITWRPLHF; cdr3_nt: TGTGCCATCACTTGGAGACCCCTCCACTTT
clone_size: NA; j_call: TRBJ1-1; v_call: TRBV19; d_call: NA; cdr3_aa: CASSVRSAEAFF; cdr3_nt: TGTGCCAGTAGTGTTAGGAGCGCTGAAGCTTTCTTT
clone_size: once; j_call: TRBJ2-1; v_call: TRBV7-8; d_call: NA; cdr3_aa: CASSPVVSPEQFF; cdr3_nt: TGTGCCAGCAGCCCCGTGGTTAGTCCTGAGCAGTTCTTC
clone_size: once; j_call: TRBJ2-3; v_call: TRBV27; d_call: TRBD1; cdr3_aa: CASSLGTDTDTQYF; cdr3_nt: TGTGCCAGCAGTTTGGGGACAGACACAGATACGCAGTATTTT
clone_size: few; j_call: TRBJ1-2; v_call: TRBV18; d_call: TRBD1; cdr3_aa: CASSPGQGRSNYGYTF; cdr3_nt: TGTGCCAGCTCACCCGGACAGGGACGATCTAACTATGGCTACACCTTC
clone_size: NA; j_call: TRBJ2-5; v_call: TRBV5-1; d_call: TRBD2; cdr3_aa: CASSRLLAAQETQYF; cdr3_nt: TGCGCCAGCAGCCGTTTACTAGCGGCTCAAGAGACCCAGTACTTC
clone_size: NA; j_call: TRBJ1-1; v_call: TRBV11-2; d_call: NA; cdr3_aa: CASSLERSGTEAFF; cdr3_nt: TGTGCCAGCAGCTTAGAAAGGTCGGGGACTGAAGCTTTCTTT
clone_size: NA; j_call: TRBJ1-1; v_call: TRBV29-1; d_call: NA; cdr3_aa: CSVGSPGRGTEAFF; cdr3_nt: TGCAGCGTTGGCTCCCCAGGGAGGGGGACTGAAGCTTTCTTT
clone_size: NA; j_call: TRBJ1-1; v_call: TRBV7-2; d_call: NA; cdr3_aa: CASSPDPRGTEAFF; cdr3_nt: TGTGCCAGCAGCCCAGACCCCAGGGGTACTGAAGCTTTCTTT
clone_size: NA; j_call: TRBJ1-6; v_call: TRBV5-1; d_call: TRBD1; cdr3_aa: CASSLEGQGAGNSPLHF; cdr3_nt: TGCGCCAGCAGCTTGGAGGGACAGGGGGCCGGGAATTCACCCCTCCACTTT